The source of this T cell receptor beta chain is a study of blood T cell repertoires in COVID-19. This clone was seen a handful of times. Profiling relied on immunoSEQ multiplex PCR, and the TCRdb table lists in-frame clones only, not all of them. This table has about 98,000 clones, over 70% appearing once. CDR3 length: 19 residues. The V gene's germline CDR1 is LGHDT and CDR2 YNNKEL (reference sequence). Trimming cost V 0 bases and J 1 base, with 21 bases left between them. The gene calls are TRBV3-1 (or the pseudogene TRBV3-2) and TRBJ1-1; D is uncertain. This receptor was obtained from a woman of 80 years or more with acute or convalescent COVID-19. Sequencing was done on a sample of peripheral blood. In DNA, the CDR3 is TGTGCCAGCAGCCAAGACCACCCCCCACCGGCAGGAACGAACACTGAAGCTTTCTTT. Translating gives CASSQDHPPPAGTNTEAFF.